This is a list of T cell receptor beta chains from one sample in a study of OX40 agonist ivuxolimab in advanced cancers. TCRdb's table, derived via immunoSEQ multiplex PCR, lists solely in-frame clones and lacks some. The sample records approximately 84,000 clones, roughly nine tenths being singletons. The sequences come from CD4+ or CD8+ T cells sorted from blood, collected in a trial of the OX40 agonist ivuxolimab. Receptor source: an adult with an advanced solid tumor such as melanoma, head and neck, liver or kidney cancer. CDR3s leave out the opening cysteine and the closing phenylalanine or tryptophan. A row's size may be missing; if present it is once, few, many or a size class.

V gene	J gene	CDR3 length	clone size	CDR3 protein
TRBV10-1	TRBJ2-7	9	.	ASSRLGEQY
TRBV19	TRBJ1-5	11	.	ASSIDRVQPQH
TRBV10-2	TRBJ2-7	13	.	ASRGTGGRGYEQY
TRBV27	TRBJ1-6	13	.	ASSLSGGSGSPLH
TRBV29-1	TRBJ1-2	12	.	SVGPHKTNYGYT
TRBV11-1	TRBJ2-7	14	few	ASSRAQQGANYEQY
TRBV30	TRBJ2-7	13	.	AWSTGTSIRYEQY
TRBV27	TRBJ2-1	10	.	ASRRRTNEQF
TRBV15	TRBJ2-2	12	.	ATSRDPGAGELF
TRBV19	TRBJ2-5	12	.	ASSMGTSPETQY
TRBV6-1	TRBJ2-1	13	.	ASNPGRARFYEQF
TRBV5-4	TRBJ2-1	13	.	ASSLPGTSGLEQF
TRBV7-9	TRBJ2-2	14	.	ASSLALGGVTGELF
TRBV2	TRBJ2-5	11	.	ASSEARQETQY
TRBV10-1	TRBJ2-7	11	.	ASSENQGYEQY
TRBV30	TRBJ2-1	12	.	AWSVDGLRDEQF
TRBV28	TRBJ2-7	11	.	ASSLGGWGEQY
TRBV6-5	TRBJ1-6	11	.	ASGIGLNSPLH
TRBV5-1	TRBJ1-1	12	.	ASKPGPLKGEAF
TRBV7-9	TRBJ2-1	9	.	AAGGFNEQF
TRBV7-9	TRBJ1-5	15	.	ASSLSTTGTVNRPQH
TRBV6-5	TRBJ1-4	13	.	ASSYTRGRKEKLF
TRBV29-1	TRBJ2-5	10	.	SAAQAGETQY
TRBV30	TRBJ2-3	10	.	AWSVGADTQY
TRBV9	TRBJ2-2	13	once	ASTLGLPNTGELF
TRBV5-4	TRBJ1-1	11	few	ASSLDNRVEAF
TRBV4-1	TRBJ2-1	14	.	ASSQHRLAAYNEQF
TRBV23-1	TRBJ2-7	7	.	AGPYEQY
TRBV5-1	TRBJ2-3	14	.	ASSLGRGLFSDTQY
TRBV6-1	TRBJ2-7	13	.	ASSEGTGQTYEQY
TRBV19	TRBJ1-2	11	.	ASRPGGLSGYT
TRBV18	TRBJ2-1	13	.	ASSPRDRVYNEQF
TRBV19	TRBJ2-3	12	.	ASSKGQGTDTQY
TRBV2	TRBJ2-3	12	.	ASSLRALTDTQY
TRBV29-1	TRBJ2-3	13	.	SVDEVAGLGDTQY
TRBV6-1	TRBJ2-1	12	once	ASSQGPVYNEQF
TRBV5-1	TRBJ1-1	11	.	ASRRVADTEAF
TRBV2	TRBJ1-5	13	.	ASSRDRGREKPQH
TRBV6-5	TRBJ1-1	10	.	ASSSIGTEAF
TRBV9	TRBJ1-2	13	.	ASSSTGTGVAGYT
TRBV9	TRBJ1-3	13	.	ASSLGGISGNTIY
TRBV19	TRBJ1-6	15	.	ASSIAGLRRYNSPLH
TRBV5-1	TRBJ2-3	13	.	ASSLVGLHTDTQY
TRBV5-1	TRBJ1-2	13	.	ASSFTGTFNYGYT
TRBV6-1	TRBJ2-7	14	.	ASSERGTSRSGEQY
TRBV10-1	TRBJ2-7	11	.	ASSRGVSYEQY
TRBV27	TRBJ2-1	14	.	ASSFGAGGLNNEQF
TRBV6-1	TRBJ1-1	12	.	ASSLDRVNTEAF
TRBV5-4	TRBJ2-3	16	.	ASSLAGWGAGRTDTQY
TRBV7-7	TRBJ2-3	10	.	ASSPGGDTQY
TRBV10-3	TRBJ2-3	11	.	AISLSDVGTQY
TRBV12-5	TRBJ2-1	16	.	ASGLEIGTSGRYNEQF
TRBV7-9	TRBJ2-3	12	.	ASSSNRLGDTQY
TRBV5-1	TRBJ2-7	12	.	ASSLAALAHEQY
TRBV6-5	TRBJ2-7	12	.	ASSYRFSSYEQY
TRBV28	TRBJ2-7	11	.	ASSLPTGYEQY
TRBV19	TRBJ1-5	16	.	ASSIDRVVGRSNQPQH
TRBV7-6	TRBJ2-3	10	.	ASSLDRDTQY
TRBV5-1	TRBJ2-5	12	.	ASSLSVAEETQY